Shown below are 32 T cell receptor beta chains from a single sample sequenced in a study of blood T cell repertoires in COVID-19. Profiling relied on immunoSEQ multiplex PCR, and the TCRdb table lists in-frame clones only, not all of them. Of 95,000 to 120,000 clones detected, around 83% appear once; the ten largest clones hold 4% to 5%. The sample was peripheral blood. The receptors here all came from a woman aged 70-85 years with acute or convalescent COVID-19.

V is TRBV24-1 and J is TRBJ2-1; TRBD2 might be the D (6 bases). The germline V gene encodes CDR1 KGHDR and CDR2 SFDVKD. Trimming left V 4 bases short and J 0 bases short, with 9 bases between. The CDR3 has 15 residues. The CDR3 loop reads CATSEPGSSYNEQFF. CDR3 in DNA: TGTGCCACCAGTGAGCCCGGGAGCTCCTACAATGAGCAGTTCTTC.

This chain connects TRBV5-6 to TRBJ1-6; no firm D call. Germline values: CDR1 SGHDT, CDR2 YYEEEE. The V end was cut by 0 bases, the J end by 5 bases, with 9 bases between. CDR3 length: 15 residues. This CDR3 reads CASSLGTVNNSPLHF. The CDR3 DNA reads TGTGCCAGCAGCTTGGGTACAGTCAATAATTCACCCCTCCACTTT.

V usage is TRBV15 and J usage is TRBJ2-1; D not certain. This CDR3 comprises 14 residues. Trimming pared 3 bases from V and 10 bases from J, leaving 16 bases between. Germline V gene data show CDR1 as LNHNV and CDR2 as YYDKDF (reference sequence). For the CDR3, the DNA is TGTGCCACCAGCAGTAGAGTGGTGTGGTGGGAGCAGTTCTTC. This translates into CATSSRVVWWEQFF.

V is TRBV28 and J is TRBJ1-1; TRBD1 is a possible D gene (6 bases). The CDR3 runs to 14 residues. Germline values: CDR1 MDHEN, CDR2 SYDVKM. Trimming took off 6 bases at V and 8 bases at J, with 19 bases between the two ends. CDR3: CASRRTLQGGEAFF. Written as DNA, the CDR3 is TGTGCCAGCAGGAGAACCTTACAGGGCGGAGAAGCTTTCTTT.

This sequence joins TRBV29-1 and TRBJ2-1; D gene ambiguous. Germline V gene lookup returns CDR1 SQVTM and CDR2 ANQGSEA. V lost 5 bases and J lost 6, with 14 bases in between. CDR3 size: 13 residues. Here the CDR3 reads CSVSFLFGNEQFF. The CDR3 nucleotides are TGCAGCGTTTCTTTTCTCTTCGGCAATGAGCAGTTCTTC.

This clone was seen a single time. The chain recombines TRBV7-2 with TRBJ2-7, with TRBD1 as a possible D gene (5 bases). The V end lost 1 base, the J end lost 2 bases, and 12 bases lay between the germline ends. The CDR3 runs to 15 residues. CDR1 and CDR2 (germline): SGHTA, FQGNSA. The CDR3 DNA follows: TGTGCCAGCAGCTTAGTTTTTGAGGACACCTACGAGCAGTACTTC. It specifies CASSLVFEDTYEQYF.

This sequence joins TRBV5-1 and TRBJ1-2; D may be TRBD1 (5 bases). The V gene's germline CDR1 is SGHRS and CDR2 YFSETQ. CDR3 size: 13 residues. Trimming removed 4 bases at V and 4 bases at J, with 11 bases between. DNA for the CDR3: TGCGCCAGCAGCCCTACAGGAGTCTATGGCTACACCTTC. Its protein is CASSPTGVYGYTF.

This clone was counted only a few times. CDR3 nucleotide sequence: TGTGCAAGCAGGGGGACAGCAGCTAACACCATATATTTT. Translated, it gives CASRGTAANTIYF. The chain uses TRBV19 and TRBJ1-3; TRBD1 matches at 7 bases. CDR3 length: 13 residues. Germline V CDR1 and CDR2: LNHDA, SQIVND (reference sequence).

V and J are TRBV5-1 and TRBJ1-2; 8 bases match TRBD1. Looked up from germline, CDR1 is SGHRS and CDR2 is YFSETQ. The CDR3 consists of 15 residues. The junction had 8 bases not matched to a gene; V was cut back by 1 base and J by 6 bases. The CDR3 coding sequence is TGCGCCAGCAGCTTGTGGCAGGGGGCGCAAGATGGCTACACCTTC. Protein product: CASSLWQGAQDGYTF.

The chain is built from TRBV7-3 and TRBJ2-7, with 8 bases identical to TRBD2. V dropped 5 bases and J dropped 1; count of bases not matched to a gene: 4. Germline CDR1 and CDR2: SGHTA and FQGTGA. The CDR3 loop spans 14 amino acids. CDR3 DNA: TGTGCCAGCAGCCCCATAGCGGGATCCTACGAGCAGTACTTC. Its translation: CASSPIAGSYEQYF. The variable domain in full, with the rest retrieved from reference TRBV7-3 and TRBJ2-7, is GAGVSQTPSNKVTEKGKYVELRCDPISGHTALYWYRQSLGQGPEFLIYFQGTGAADDSGLPNDRFFAVRPEGSVSTLKIQRTERGDSAVYLCASSPIAGSYEQYFGPGTRLTVT.

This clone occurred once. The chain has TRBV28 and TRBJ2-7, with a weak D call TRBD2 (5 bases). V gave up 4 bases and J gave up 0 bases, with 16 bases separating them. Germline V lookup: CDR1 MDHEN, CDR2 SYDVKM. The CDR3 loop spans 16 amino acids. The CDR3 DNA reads TGTGCCAGCAGTTCCCCCTCGGGGTACGGCTCCTACGAGCAGTACTTC. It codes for CASSSPSGYGSYEQYF.

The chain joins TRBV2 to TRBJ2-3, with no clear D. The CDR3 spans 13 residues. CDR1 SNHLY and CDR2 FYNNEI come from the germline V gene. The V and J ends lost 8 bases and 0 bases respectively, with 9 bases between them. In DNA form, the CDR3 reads TGTGCCAGCTTCTTGCAGAGCACAGATACGCAGTATTTT. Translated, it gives CASFLQSTDTQYF. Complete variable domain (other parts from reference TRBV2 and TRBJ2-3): EPEVTQTPSHQVTQMGQEVILRCVPISNHLYFYWYRQILGQKVEFLVSFYNNEISEKSEIFDDQFSVERPDGSNFTLKIRSTKLEDSAMYFCASFLQSTDTQYFGPGTRLTVL.

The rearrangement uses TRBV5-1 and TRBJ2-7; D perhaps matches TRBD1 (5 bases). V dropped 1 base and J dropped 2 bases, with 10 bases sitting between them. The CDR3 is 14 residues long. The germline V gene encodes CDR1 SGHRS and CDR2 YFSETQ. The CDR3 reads CASSLTGFTYEQYF. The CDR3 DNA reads TGCGCCAGCAGCTTGACAGGTTTTACCTACGAGCAGTACTTC.

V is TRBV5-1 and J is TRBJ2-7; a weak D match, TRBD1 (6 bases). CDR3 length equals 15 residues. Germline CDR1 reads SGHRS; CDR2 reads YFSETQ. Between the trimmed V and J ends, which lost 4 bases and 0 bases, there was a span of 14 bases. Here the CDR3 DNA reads TGCGCCAGCAGCACAAGGACAGTTAGCTCCTACGAGCAGTACTTC. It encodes CASSTRTVSSYEQYF. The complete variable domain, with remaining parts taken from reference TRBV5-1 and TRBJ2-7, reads KAGVTQTPRYLIKTRGQQVTLSCSPISGHRSVSWYQQTPGQGLQFLFEYFSETQRNKGNFPGRFSGRQFSNSRSEMNVSTLELGDSALYLCASSTRTVSSYEQYFGPGTRLTVT.

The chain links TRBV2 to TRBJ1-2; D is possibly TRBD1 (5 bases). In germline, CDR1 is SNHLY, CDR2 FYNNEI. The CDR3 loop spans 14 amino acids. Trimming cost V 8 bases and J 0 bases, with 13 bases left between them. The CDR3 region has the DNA TGTGCCAGCTGCAGGGACTCTACTAACTATGGCTACACCTTC. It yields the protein CASCRDSTNYGYTF.

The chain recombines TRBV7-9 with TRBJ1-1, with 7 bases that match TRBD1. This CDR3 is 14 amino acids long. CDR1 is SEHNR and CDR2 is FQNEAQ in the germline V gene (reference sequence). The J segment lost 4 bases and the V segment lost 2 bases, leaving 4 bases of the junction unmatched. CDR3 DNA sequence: TGTGCCAGCAGCTTAACACCAGGGGGCACTGAAGCTTTCTTT. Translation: CASSLTPGGTEAFF.

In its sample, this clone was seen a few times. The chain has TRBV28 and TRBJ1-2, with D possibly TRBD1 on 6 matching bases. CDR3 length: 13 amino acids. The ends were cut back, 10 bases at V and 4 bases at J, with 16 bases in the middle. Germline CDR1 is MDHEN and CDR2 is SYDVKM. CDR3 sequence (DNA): TGTGCCATCCCGGGACATGGGATCTATGGCTACACCTTC. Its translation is CAIPGHGIYGYTF.

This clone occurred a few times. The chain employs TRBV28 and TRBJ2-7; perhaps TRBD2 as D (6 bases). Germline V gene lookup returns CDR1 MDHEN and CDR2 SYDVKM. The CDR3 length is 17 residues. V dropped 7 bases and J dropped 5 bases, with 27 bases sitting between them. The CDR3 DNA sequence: TGTGCCAGCACGTCTTCCGCGGCGGGACCGGGGCGTCACGAGCAGTACGTC. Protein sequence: CASTSSAAGPGRHEQYV.

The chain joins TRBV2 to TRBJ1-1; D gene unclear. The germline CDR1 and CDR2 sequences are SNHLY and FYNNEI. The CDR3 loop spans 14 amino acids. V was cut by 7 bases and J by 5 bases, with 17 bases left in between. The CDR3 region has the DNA TGTGCCAGCAACCCCCTGGAGGTAGAGACTGAAGCTTTCTTT. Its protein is CASNPLEVETEAFF.

This CDR3 is CASSLVRELSVSGANVLTF. CDR3 sequence (DNA): TGTGCCAGCAGTTTAGTGAGGGAACTTAGTGTGTCTGGGGCCAACGTCCTGACTTTC. The chain combines TRBV28 with TRBJ2-6; possibly TRBD2 for D (5 bases). The CDR3 runs 19 residues. The ends were cut back, 2 bases at V and 1 base at J, with 18 bases in the middle. Germline V gives CDR1 MDHEN, CDR2 SYDVKM.

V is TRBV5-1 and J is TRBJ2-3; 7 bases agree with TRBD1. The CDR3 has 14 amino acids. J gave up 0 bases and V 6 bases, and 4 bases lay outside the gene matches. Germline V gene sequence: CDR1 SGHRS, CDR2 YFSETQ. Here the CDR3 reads CASTTGVSTDTQYF. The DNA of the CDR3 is TGCGCCAGCACCACAGGGGTTAGCACAGATACGCAGTATTTT.

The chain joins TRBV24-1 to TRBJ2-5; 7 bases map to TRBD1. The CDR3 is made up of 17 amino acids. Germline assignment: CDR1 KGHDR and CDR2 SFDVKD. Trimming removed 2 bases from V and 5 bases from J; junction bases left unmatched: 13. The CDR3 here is CATSDSGTELLRETQYF. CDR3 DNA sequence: TGTGCCACCAGTGATTCCGGGACAGAACTCTTGCGGGAGACCCAGTACTTC.

The CDR3 sequence is CAISTGTGNTIYF. In DNA, the CDR3 is TGTGCCATCAGCACAGGGACTGGAAACACCATATATTTT. The V and J genes are TRBV10-3 and TRBJ1-3; tentatively, D is TRBD1 (6 bases). V shed 6 bases and J shed 2 bases, with 8 bases lying between them. CDR1 and CDR2 (germline): ENHRY, SYGVKD. The CDR3 totals 13 residues.

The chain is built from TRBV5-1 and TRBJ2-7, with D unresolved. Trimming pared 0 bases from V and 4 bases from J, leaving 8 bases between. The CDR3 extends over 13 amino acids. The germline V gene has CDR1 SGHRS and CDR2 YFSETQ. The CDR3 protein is CASSLATIYEQYF. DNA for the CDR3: TGCGCCAGCAGCTTGGCTACTATTTACGAGCAGTACTTC.

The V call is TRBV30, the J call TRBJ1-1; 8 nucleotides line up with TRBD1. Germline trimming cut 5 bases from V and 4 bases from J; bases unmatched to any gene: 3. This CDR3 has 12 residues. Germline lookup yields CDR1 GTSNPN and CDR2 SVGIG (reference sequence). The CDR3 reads CAWGQGSTEAFF. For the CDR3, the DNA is TGTGCCTGGGGACAGGGTAGCACTGAAGCTTTCTTT.

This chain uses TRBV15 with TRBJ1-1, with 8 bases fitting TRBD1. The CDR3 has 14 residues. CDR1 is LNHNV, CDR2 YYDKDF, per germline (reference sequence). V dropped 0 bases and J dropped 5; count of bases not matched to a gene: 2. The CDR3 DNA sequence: TGTGCCACCAGCAGAGACAGGGGGCAGACTGAAGCTTTCTTT. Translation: CATSRDRGQTEAFF.

The DNA of the CDR3 is TGTGCCAGCAGCCGCGGGGACGGTTCCTACGAGCAGTACTTC. As protein: CASSRGDGSYEQYF. This sequence joins TRBV5-4 and TRBJ2-7; TRBD2 is a possible D gene (6 bases). CDR3 length: 14 residues. V gave up 4 bases and J gave up 1 base, with 12 bases separating them. Germline values: CDR1 SGHNT, CDR2 YYREEE (reference sequence).

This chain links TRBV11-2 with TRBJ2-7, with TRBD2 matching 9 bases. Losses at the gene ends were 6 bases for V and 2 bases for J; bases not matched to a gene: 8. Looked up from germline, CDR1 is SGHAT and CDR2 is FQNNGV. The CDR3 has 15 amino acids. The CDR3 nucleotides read TGTGCCAGCAGACAAGGACTAGCGCTAACCTACGAGCAGTACTTC. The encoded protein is CASRQGLALTYEQYF.

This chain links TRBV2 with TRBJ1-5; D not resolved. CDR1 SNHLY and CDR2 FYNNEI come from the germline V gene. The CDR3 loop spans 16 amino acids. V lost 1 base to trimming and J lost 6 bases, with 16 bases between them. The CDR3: CASSEGWEFGFQPQHF. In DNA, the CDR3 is TGTGCCAGCAGTGAAGGATGGGAGTTCGGATTTCAGCCCCAGCATTTT.

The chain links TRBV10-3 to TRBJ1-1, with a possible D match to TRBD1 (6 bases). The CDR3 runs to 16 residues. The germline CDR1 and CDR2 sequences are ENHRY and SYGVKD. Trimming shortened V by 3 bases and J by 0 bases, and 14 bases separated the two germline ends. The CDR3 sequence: CAISDREGVLNTEAFF. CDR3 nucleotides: TGTGCCATCAGTGATCGAGAGGGGGTCTTGAACACTGAAGCTTTCTTT.

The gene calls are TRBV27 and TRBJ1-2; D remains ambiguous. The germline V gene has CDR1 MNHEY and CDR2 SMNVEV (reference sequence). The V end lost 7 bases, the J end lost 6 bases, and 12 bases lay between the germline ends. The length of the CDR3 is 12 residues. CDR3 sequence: CASNSPRDGYTF. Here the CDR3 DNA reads TGTGCCAGCAATTCCCCCCGGGATGGCTACACCTTC.

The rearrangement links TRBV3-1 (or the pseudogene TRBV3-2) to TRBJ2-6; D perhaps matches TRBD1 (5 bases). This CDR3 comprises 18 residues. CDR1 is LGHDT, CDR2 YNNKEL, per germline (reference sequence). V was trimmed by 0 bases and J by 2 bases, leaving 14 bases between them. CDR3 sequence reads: CASSQDPPGPTGANVLTF. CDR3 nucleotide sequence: TGTGCCAGCAGCCAAGATCCCCCAGGGCCAACTGGGGCCAACGTCCTGACTTTC.